A selection of T cell receptor beta chains follows, all from one sample in a study of shared clonotypes between healthy human individuals. TCRdb's copy holds only in-frame clones and misses some; the assay was immunoSEQ multiplex PCR. The sample has about 2.5 million clones; just under 95% are singletons. What was sequenced was naive CD4+ T cells from PBMCs. The receptors originated from a man aged 18 to 29 in good health. Some clones in this sample may be carry-over from other donors' samples. Both conserved end residues are part of each CDR3. The order of the fields is clone size, V gene, J gene, D gene, CDR3 DNA, CDR3 protein. D genes are given only for firm matches. Where a row states a size, it is once, few, many or the class of an expanded clone; other rows omit it.

.	TRBV2	TRBJ1-4	.	TGTGCCAGCAGTGAAGGGGCAAAACTGTTTTTT	CASSEGAKLFF
.	TRBV28	TRBJ2-6	TRBD1	TGTGCCAGCAGTTTACTGGACAGGGGCTTATCTGGGGCCAACGTCCTGACTTTC	CASSLLDRGLSGANVLTF
.	TRBV28	TRBJ2-7	.	TGTGCCAGCAGTTTAGCTGGTGGGTCTCCCTACGAGCAGTACTTC	CASSLAGGSPYEQYF
.	TRBV7-2	TRBJ2-5	TRBD1	TGTGCCAGCAGCTTACGGGACAGCCCGCCGGGGACCCAGTACTTC	CASSLRDSPPGTQYF
.	TRBV5-1	TRBJ1-5	.	TGCGCCAGCAGCTTCGAATCCGGCCCCAATCAGCCCCAGCATTTT	CASSFESGPNQPQHF
.	TRBV18	TRBJ2-5	.	TGTGCCACCTCGGATGGAACAGCCTCAGGGGAGACCCAGTACTTC	CATSDGTASGETQYF
.	TRBV28	TRBJ2-2	.	TGTGCCAGCACCCCCCCCCACTCCATCGGTGAGCTGTTTTTT	CASTPPHSIGELFF
once	TRBV7-3	TRBJ2-7	TRBD2	TGTGCCAGCAGCTTAGAAGCGGGAGCATACGAGCAGTACTTC	CASSLEAGAYEQYF
.	TRBV7-3	TRBJ2-1	.	TGTGCCAGCAGCCCCACGGGCCCCCCGGGCAATGAGCAGTTCTTC	CASSPTGPPGNEQFF
.	TRBV11-2	TRBJ2-3	.	TGTGCCAGCAGCTTAATCCTAGCGTCGGATACGCAGTATTTT	CASSLILASDTQYF
.	TRBV9	TRBJ1-2	.	TGTGCCAGCAGCGTTGATGGGACCGCCCCGACGGGCTACACCTTC	CASSVDGTAPTGYTF
.	TRBV28	TRBJ2-7	.	TGTGCCAGCAGCCCCGGCGGGTCCCTTCCCAGCGAGCAGTACTTC	CASSPGGSLPSEQYF
.	TRBV7-8	TRBJ2-5	.	TGTGCCAGCAGCTTAGTGGGGCAGAAAGAGACCCAGTACTTC	CASSLVGQKETQYF
.	TRBV15	TRBJ1-5	.	TGTGCCACCAGCAGAGACCGAAACTCCGGTCAGCCCCAGCATTTT	CATSRDRNSGQPQHF
.	TRBV9	TRBJ1-1	.	TGTGCCAGCAGCGTTGGGACAAGGAACACTGAAGCTTTCTTT	CASSVGTRNTEAFF
.	TRBV5-1	TRBJ2-2	.	TGCGCCAGCAGCTTGTTGTCGAACACCGGGGAGCTGTTTTTT	CASSLLSNTGELFF
.	TRBV28	TRBJ1-2	.	TGTGCCAGCCGAAACAGGGTTTTTATGCGCTACACCTTC	CASRNRVFMRYTF
.	TRBV6-1	TRBJ2-5	.	TGTGCCGCAACTGCGGGCCCAGAGACCCAGTACTTC	CAATAGPETQYF
.	TRBV5-1	TRBJ2-6	.	TGCGCCAGCAGCTTACCTGACAGCTCTGGGGCCAACGTCCTGACTTTC	CASSLPDSSGANVLTF
.	TRBV5-1	TRBJ2-7	.	TGCGCCAGCTCCCCTTCTCGTTACAGGAGGGACGAGCAGTACTTC	CASSPSRYRRDEQYF
.	TRBV5-5	TRBJ1-2	.	TGTGCCAGCAGCCTAGGCCCCGGGACGAACTATGGCTACACCTTC	CASSLGPGTNYGYTF
.	TRBV7-3	TRBJ2-3	.	TGTGCCAGCAGCTTAATTGGGTTCACAGATACGCAGTATTTT	CASSLIGFTDTQYF
few	TRBV19	TRBJ2-1	TRBD1	TGTGCCAGCCGAGGGGGACAGGGTTACAATGAGCAGTTCTTC	CASRGGQGYNEQFF
once	TRBV5-4	TRBJ2-5	TRBD1	TGTGCCAGCAGCTCGGGACAGGGGGCGCGGGAGACCCAGTACTTC	CASSSGQGARETQYF
.	TRBV29-1	TRBJ2-7	.	TGCAGCGTAGCTACGGACTTGTCCTACGAGCAGTACTTC	CSVATDLSYEQYF
.	TRBV28	TRBJ1-5	.	TGTGCCAGCACCGCAGGGGCGTGGGGTCAGCCCCAGCATTTT	CASTAGAWGQPQHF
.	TRBV10-3	TRBJ2-2	TRBD2	TGTGCCATCAGGCTCACTAGCGGGAGGGCCAGGAACACCGGGGAGCTGTTTTTT	CAIRLTSGRARNTGELFF
.	TRBV7-9	TRBJ1-1	.	TGTGCCAGCAGCTTAAGCGGGGCCCCTGAAGCTTTCTTT	CASSLSGAPEAFF
once	TRBV6-5	TRBJ1-3	.	TGTGCCAGCAGTTACTCCCTTTCTGGAAACACCATATATTTT	CASSYSLSGNTIYF
.	TRBV10-2	TRBJ1-5	.	TGCGCCAGCAGTGGGGATTCGGCAGGCCCTAATCAGCCCCAGCATTTT	CASSGDSAGPNQPQHF
.	TRBV21-1	TRBJ1-1	.	TGTGCCAGCAACCCTCTGGAAGGGGTTGAAGCTTTCTTT	CASNPLEGVEAFF
.	TRBV6-1	TRBJ1-5	.	TGTGCCAGCCGACGCGGGACGGATCGACTCCCCCTCCAGCATTTT	CASRRGTDRLPLQHF
.	TRBV5-1	TRBJ1-4	.	TGCGCCAGCTCCGGGGGACTGGTTAATGAAAAACTGTTTTTT	CASSGGLVNEKLFF
.	TRBV7-6	TRBJ2-1	TRBD2	TGTGCCAGCAGCTTAATCAGCGGGAGGCAGGTTCTCAATGAGCAGTTCTTC	CASSLISGRQVLNEQFF
.	TRBV18	TRBJ2-7	.	TGTGCCAGCTCACCACCACAAGGGACTGGCTACGAGCAGTACTTC	CASSPPQGTGYEQYF
.	TRBV28	TRBJ1-2	.	TGTGCCAGCAGTTTATTGGTGGGAGGCTACACCTTC	CASSLLVGGYTF
.	TRBV5-1	TRBJ1-6	TRBD1	TGCGCCAGCAGCTTGGGAGTGACAGGGGGCGAATCACCCCTCCACTTT	CASSLGVTGGESPLHF
.	TRBV5-5	TRBJ2-1	.	TGTGCCAGCAGCTTGGGGTCCGGGGAGTACAATGAGCAGTTCTTC	CASSLGSGEYNEQFF
once	TRBV6-5	TRBJ2-3	.	TGTGCCAGCACAGGAGCAGTCGACACAGATACGCAGTATTTT	CASTGAVDTDTQYF
.	TRBV6-1	TRBJ2-5	TRBD2	TGTGCCAGCAGACGCTGGGAGGGTGAAGAGACCCAGTACTTC	CASRRWEGEETQYF
.	TRBV4-1	TRBJ1-5	TRBD1	TGCGCCAGCAGCCAGGGCCCCCGACAGGGGATATGGAATCAGCCCCAGCATTTT	CASSQGPRQGIWNQPQHF